The 23 T cell receptor beta chains given below trace back to one sample, sequenced in a study of blood T cell repertoires in COVID-19. Generated by immunoSEQ multiplex PCR, the TCRdb table keeps only in-frame clones and is missing some. The table has about 190,000 clones, 88% seen once. Source material: peripheral blood. The source is a human donor in a cohort sampled during active COVID-19.

This chain uses TRBV29-1 with TRBJ1-2, with D tentatively TRBD1 (6 bases). Germline CDR1 and CDR2: SQVTM and ANQGSEA. The CDR3 covers 12 residues. Trimming removed 4 bases from V and 7 bases from J, with 13 bases in between. The CDR3 bases are TGCAGCGTTGCGATGGCCAGGGGTGGCTACACCTTC. This encodes CSVAMARGGYTF.

V is TRBV6-6 and J is TRBJ1-1; possibly TRBD1 for D (5 bases). Per the germline V gene, CDR1 is MNHNY and CDR2 is SVGAGI (reference sequence). CDR3 length equals 14 residues. V lost 6 bases and J lost 3, with 14 bases in between. The CDR3 sequence is CASRFGGGYTEAFF. For the CDR3, the DNA is TGTGCCAGCAGATTTGGGGGAGGGTACACTGAAGCTTTCTTT.

The sample holds one count of this clone. This chain uses TRBV11-2 with TRBJ2-1, with 10 bases fitting TRBD2. The CDR3 totals 19 residues. Germline lookup yields CDR1 SGHAT and CDR2 FQNNGV. Germline trimming cut 1 base from V and 2 bases from J; bases unmatched to any gene: 11. Here the CDR3 reads CASSLGRSASGGAYNEQFF. The CDR3 nucleotides are TGTGCCAGCAGCTTAGGGCGCTCGGCTAGCGGGGGCGCCTACAATGAGCAGTTCTTC.

This clone was observed a handful of times. V and J are TRBV3-1 (or the pseudogene TRBV3-2) and TRBJ2-7; 8 bases match TRBD2. The CDR3 runs 15 residues. V trimming: 4 bases; J trimming: 2 bases; junction bases outside the gene matches: 7. Per germline, CDR1 LGHDT and CDR2 YNNKEL (reference sequence). CDR3 sequence reads: CASSPGGREPYEQYF. The CDR3 coding sequence is TGTGCCAGCAGCCCGGGGGGGAGGGAGCCCTACGAGCAGTACTTC.

The rearrangement links TRBV19 to TRBJ2-1, with TRBD1 matching 10 bases. The germline CDR1 and CDR2 sequences are LNHDA and SQIVND (reference sequence). The CDR3 covers 15 residues. V dropped 8 bases and J dropped 9; count of bases not matched to a gene: 13. The CDR3, as DNA: TGTGCCAGTCATCCAGGGACAGGGGTGAAAGGTGAGCAGTTCTTC. It encodes CASHPGTGVKGEQFF.

This chain links TRBV24-1 with TRBJ1-5; TRBD1 aligns across 11 bases. J gave up 5 bases and V 7 bases, and 3 bases lay outside the gene matches. Germline CDR1 reads KGHDR; CDR2 reads SFDVKD. The length of the CDR3 is 14 residues. The CDR3 DNA sequence: TGTGCCACCAGCAGGACAGGGGGCGATCAGCCCCAGCATTTT. This encodes CATSRTGGDQPQHF.

This chain uses TRBV19 with TRBJ2-2, with 11 bases aligning to TRBD1. The CDR3 is 15 residues long. From germline, CDR1 is LNHDA and CDR2 SQIVND (reference sequence). The J segment lost 5 bases and the V segment lost 8 bases, leaving 7 bases of the junction unmatched. As DNA, the CDR3 is TGTGCCAGTCGGACCGGGACAGGGGGTACCGGGGAGCTGTTTTTT. Its protein is CASRTGTGGTGELFF.

The chain uses TRBV28 and TRBJ2-7; TRBD1 might be the D (6 bases). Looked up from germline, CDR1 is MDHEN and CDR2 is SYDVKM. V lost 7 bases to trimming and J lost 2 bases, with 15 bases between them. This CDR3 spans 14 amino acids. CDR3 amino acids: CASTFRGYPYEQYF. The CDR3 bases are TGTGCCAGCACTTTCAGGGGATACCCCTACGAGCAGTACTTC.

The J gene is TRBJ1-5, the V gene TRBV2, with D unclear. CDR1 and CDR2 from the germline V gene are SNHLY and FYNNEI. V was shortened by 5 bases and J by 0 bases, with 17 bases between the two germline ends. The CDR3 sequence is 17 residues long. The CDR3 sequence is CASSRPLGTISNQPQHF. The CDR3 nucleotides are TGTGCCAGCAGTCGACCCCTGGGCACCATTAGCAATCAGCCCCAGCATTTT.

The J gene is TRBJ1-1, the V gene TRBV6-6; 9 bases fit TRBD1. Germline trimming cut 5 bases from V and 6 bases from J; bases unmatched to any gene: 4. Per germline, CDR1 MNHNY and CDR2 SVGAGI (reference sequence). The CDR3 is 13 residues long. The CDR3 sequence is CASSTTGGAEAFF. The CDR3 bases are TGTGCCAGCAGTACAACAGGGGGCGCTGAAGCTTTCTTT.

The chain combines TRBV30 with TRBJ2-7; D gene uncertain. Trimming shortened V by 4 bases and J by 0 bases, and 4 bases separated the two germline ends. Looked up from germline, CDR1 is GTSNPN and CDR2 is SVGIG (reference sequence). The CDR3 sequence is 11 residues long. As DNA, the CDR3 is TGTGCCTGGAAGAGCTCCTACGAGCAGTACTTC. Translating it yields CAWKSSYEQYF.

V usage is TRBV5-1 and J usage is TRBJ1-1; D is unclear. In germline, CDR1 is SGHRS, CDR2 YFSETQ. CDR3 length: 13 amino acids. Trimming left V 5 bases short and J 4 bases short, with 12 bases between. DNA of the CDR3: TGCGCCAGCAGATCTGTGGAGACCACTGAAGCTTTCTTT. Residues: CASRSVETTEAFF.

The V call is TRBV29-1, the J call TRBJ1-4; maybe TRBD1 (6 bases). The V end lost 5 bases, the J end lost 3 bases, and 10 bases lay between the germline ends. Germline values: CDR1 SQVTM, CDR2 ANQGSEA. The CDR3 length is 13 residues. CDR3 protein: CSVRDTPNEKLFF. DNA of the CDR3: TGCAGCGTTCGGGACACCCCTAATGAAAAACTGTTTTTT. Using reference TRBV29-1 and TRBJ1-4 for the parts outside the CDR3, the full variable domain is SAVISQKPSRDICQRGTSLTIQCQVDSQVTMMFWYRQQPGQSLTLIATANQGSEATYESGFVIDKFPISRPNLTFSTLTVSNMSPEDSSIYLCSVRDTPNEKLFFGSGTQLSVL.

The chain employs TRBV7-6 and TRBJ1-5; 8 nucleotides match TRBD1. J lost 6 bases, V lost 7 bases, and 8 bases had no gene match. Per germline, CDR1 SGHVS and CDR2 FNYEAQ. This CDR3 contains 14 residues. CDR3 DNA sequence: TGTGCCAGCACCCCGGGACAGGAGGGTCAGCCCCAGCATTTT. This translates into CASTPGQEGQPQHF. The full variable domain, completed using reference TRBV7-6 and TRBJ1-5, is GAGVSQSPRYKVTKRGQDVALRCDPISGHVSLYWYRQALGQGPEFLTYFNYEAQQDKSGLPNDRFSAERPEGSISTLTIQRTEQRDSAMYRCASTPGQEGQPQHFGDGTRLSIL.

The chain couples TRBV18 to TRBJ1-1, with D tentatively TRBD1 (5 bases). V was clipped by 3 bases and J by 3 bases, with 8 bases between them. This CDR3 contains 13 residues. Germline V gene lookup returns CDR1 KGHSH and CDR2 LQKENI. CDR3 amino acids: CASSPRGDTEAFF. CDR3 in DNA: TGTGCCAGCTCACCGCGGGGGGACACTGAAGCTTTCTTT.

The gene calls are TRBV5-4 and TRBJ2-1, with 10 bases lining up with TRBD2. The CDR3 consists of 18 residues. The J segment lost 0 bases and the V segment lost 0 bases, leaving 6 bases of the junction unmatched. Germline loops: CDR1 SGHNT, CDR2 YYREEE (reference sequence). DNA of the CDR3: TGTGCCAGCAGCTTGGCCAGGACTAGCGGTAGCTCCTACAATGAGCAGTTCTTC. Amino acids: CASSLARTSGSSYNEQFF.

The rearrangement joins TRBV7-2 to TRBJ1-4, with D unresolved. CDR1 and CDR2 from the germline V gene are SGHTA and FQGNSA. Between the trimmed V and J ends, which lost 3 bases and 3 bases, there was a span of 8 bases. This CDR3 comprises 14 residues. CDR3 bases: TGTGCCAGCAGCTTTTCCGCGTCTAATGAAAAACTGTTTTTT. This codes for CASSFSASNEKLFF.

The chain joins TRBV7-2 to TRBJ2-7; D uncertain. The CDR3 is made up of 11 amino acids. Per germline, CDR1 SGHTA and CDR2 FQGNSA. Deletions cut 5 bases from V and 5 bases from J, with 7 bases between. The CDR3: CASSPLHEQYF. The CDR3 DNA reads TGTGCCAGCAGCCCCCTTCACGAGCAGTACTTC.

This clone was seen a few times. The V and J genes are TRBV19 and TRBJ2-2, with 9 bases that match TRBD1. After removal of 7 bases from V and 3 bases from J, the junction contained 6 bases not matched to a gene. Germline V gene data show CDR1 as LNHDA and CDR2 as SQIVND (reference sequence). The CDR3 is 15 residues long. The CDR3 DNA sequence: TGTGCCAGTACTCGGGACAGGGTGGACACCGGGGAGCTGTTTTTT. This encodes CASTRDRVDTGELFF. Based on the CDR3 plus reference TRBV19 and TRBJ2-2, the full variable domain is DGGITQSPKYLFRKEGQNVTLSCEQNLNHDAMYWYRQDPGQGLRLIYYSQIVNDFQKGDIAEGYSVSREKKESFPLTVTSAQKNPTAFYLCASTRDRVDTGELFFGEGSRLTVL.

The J gene is TRBJ2-3, the V gene TRBV6-1, with D unclear. Germline CDR1 MNHNS, CDR2 SASEGT. CDR3 length equals 13 residues. V lost 3 bases and J lost 4, with 8 bases in between. For the CDR3, the DNA is TGTGCCAGCAGTGAGGCCCTTGCAGATACGCAGTATTTT. Translating gives CASSEALADTQYF.

This chain links TRBV19 with TRBJ2-2; a possible D gene is TRBD1 (6 bases). CDR3 size: 14 residues. Germline V gives CDR1 LNHDA, CDR2 SQIVND (reference sequence). V was trimmed by 7 bases and J by 2 bases, leaving 11 bases between them. CDR3 DNA sequence: TGTGCCAGTATGGGGACAACTAACACCGGGGAGCTGTTTTTT. This translates into CASMGTTNTGELFF.

The chain combines TRBV10-2 with TRBJ2-7; possibly TRBD2 for D (5 bases). V lost 6 bases to trimming and J lost 3 bases, with 27 bases between them. Per the germline V gene, CDR1 is WSHSY and CDR2 is SAAADI. The CDR3 has 18 residues. CDR3 in amino acids: CASSLTRTLPGAHYEQYF. CDR3 coding DNA: TGCGCCAGCAGCCTAACCCGGACTCTACCGGGTGCCCACTACGAGCAGTACTTC.

This chain links TRBV28 with TRBJ2-1, with 9 nucleotides matching TRBD1. Germline lookup yields CDR1 MDHEN and CDR2 SYDVKM. The CDR3 contains 16 residues. Trimming took 2 bases from V and 9 from J; bases not matched to a gene: 11. The CDR3 DNA sequence: TGTGCCAGCAGTTTAAGCGGACAGGGGAGGGCGAGTGAGCAGTTCTTC. This encodes CASSLSGQGRASEQFF.